Below, one T cell receptor beta chain is given with its context. The sample belongs to a study of blood T cell repertoires in COVID-19. Study at large: The United States, Italy and Spain supplied acute and convalescent COVID-19 samples.

Trimming cost V 2 bases and J 6 bases, with 19 bases left between them. Germline V lookup: CDR1 WNHNN, CDR2 SYGVQD (reference sequence). The CDR3 sequence is 17 residues long. Measured with immunoSEQ multiplex PCR; TCRdb has only the in-frame clones, and not every one. Found here are around 100,000 clones, roughly 87% of them singletons; the top ten hold over 7%. The chain employs TRBV10-1 and TRBJ2-2, with a possible D match to TRBD2 (6 bases). The specimen was peripheral blood. This TCR was sampled from a man aged 25 to 40 in a cohort sampled during active COVID-19. CDR3 coding DNA: TGCGCCAGCAGTGAGGGGCCGCTGCGGGAAGGGTCCGGGGAGCTGTTTTTT. Its translation is CASSEGPLREGSGELFF.